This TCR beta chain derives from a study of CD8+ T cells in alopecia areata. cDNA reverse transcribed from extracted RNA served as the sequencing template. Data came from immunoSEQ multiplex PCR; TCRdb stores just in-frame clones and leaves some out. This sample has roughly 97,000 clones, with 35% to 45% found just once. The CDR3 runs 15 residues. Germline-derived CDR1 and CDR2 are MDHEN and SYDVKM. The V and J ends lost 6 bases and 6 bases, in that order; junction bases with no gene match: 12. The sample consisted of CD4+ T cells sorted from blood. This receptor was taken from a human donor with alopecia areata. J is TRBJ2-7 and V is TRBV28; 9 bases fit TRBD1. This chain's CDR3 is CASSWGGQGSGEQYF. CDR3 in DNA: TGTGCCAGCAGCTGGGGCGGACAGGGGAGTGGCGAGCAGTACTTC.